This TCR beta chain was recovered during a study of cytomegalovirus exposure and HLA in healthy donors. From germline, CDR1 is MDHEN and CDR2 SYDVKM. The CDR3 sequence is 15 residues long. Trimming at V came to 6 bases and at J to 4 bases, leaving 6 bases not matched to a gene. Amplification used 60 Vbeta primers and 13 Jbeta primers. The assay was immunoSEQ multiplex PCR, and TCRdb's table has in-frame clones only and misses some. The data hold around 150,000 clones, with 86% observed a single time. The receptor comes from a woman under 30 in good health and CMV-seronegative. The specimen sequenced was PBMCs. The gene calls are TRBV28 and TRBJ1-4; 9 bases map to TRBD1. CDR3 sequence reads: CASSRQGVYNEKLFF. CDR3 nucleotide sequence: TGTGCCAGCAGCCGACAGGGGGTTTATAATGAAAAACTGTTTTTT.